A single sample gave rise to the 12 T cell receptor beta chains below, sequenced in a study of blood T cell repertoires in acute mononucleosis. The table came from immunoSEQ multiplex PCR; TCRdb's copy has only in-frame clones and leaves some out. This sample yields 1,500 to 2,000 clones, of which 20% are seen a single time; less than 30% belongs to the top ten. Documented time point: convalescence about 6 months (5-8 months) after acute presentation (visit 7). Sequencing used EBV YVL epitope tetramer+ CD8+ T cells sorted from PBMCs, obtained during convalescence from infectious mononucleosis. Subset specified: CD8 T cells binding a tetramer with EBV BRLF1 109-117 peptide (YVL-BR). Receptors originate from a young woman with infectious mononucleosis caused by EBV.

This clone was picked up many times. A far larger clone is a single base away, which makes a read error likely. Other DNA sequences within the sample encode an identical CDR3. V is TRBV5-4 and J is TRBJ2-1; the D is unclear. Between the trimmed V and J ends, which lost 0 bases and 5 bases, there was a span of 3 bases. This CDR3 has 12 residues. Germline values: CDR1 SGHNT, CDR2 YYREEE (reference sequence). CDR3 sequence: CASSLVHNEQFF. CDR3 DNA sequence: TGTGCCAGCAGCTTGGTTCACAATGAGCAGTTCTTC.

This clone was counted between two and nine times. A much larger clone lies one base from this, so it may be a read error. This sequence joins TRBV9 and TRBJ2-7, with 8 positions matching TRBD1. J was trimmed by 5 bases and V by 4 bases; bases with no gene match: 11. Germline V gene lookup returns CDR1 SGDLS and CDR2 YYNGEE. The CDR3 consists of 15 residues. Written as DNA, the CDR3 is TGTGCCAGCAGCCAAACCCCGACAGGGGCGGACGAGCAGTACTTC. It is translated as CASSQTPTGADEQYF.

The sample holds a few counts of this clone. The gene calls are TRBV30 and TRBJ1-5; D gene uncertain. Trimming shortened V by 2 bases and J by 0 bases, and 17 bases separated the two germline ends. From germline, CDR1 is GTSNPN and CDR2 SVGIG (reference sequence). There are 17 residues in the CDR3. CDR3 protein: CAWSPPPRINSNQPQHF. CDR3 DNA sequence: TGTGCCTGGAGTCCACCTCCAAGGATTAATAGCAATCAGCCCCAGCATTTT.

This clone was detected ten times or more. V usage is TRBV28 and J usage is TRBJ2-7; a weak D match, TRBD1 (6 bases). CDR1 MDHEN and CDR2 SYDVKM come from the germline V gene. CDR3 length equals 13 residues. V was shortened by 4 bases and J by 0 bases, with 7 bases between the two germline ends. The CDR3: CASSWTASYEQYF. The CDR3 DNA reads TGTGCCAGCAGTTGGACAGCCTCCTACGAGCAGTACTTC.

The rearrangement uses TRBV27 and TRBJ2-3; no reliable D call. In germline, CDR1 is MNHEY, CDR2 SMNVEV (reference sequence). This CDR3 is built from 18 residues. Trimming took 1 base from V and 0 from J, leaving 17 bases between them. This CDR3 reads CASSLWGWTERSTDTQYF. The DNA of the CDR3 is TGTGCCAGCAGTTTATGGGGTTGGACCGAACGAAGCACAGATACGCAGTATTTT.

V and J are TRBV11-2 and TRBJ2-3; a weak D match, TRBD2 (6 bases). Germline V gene lookup returns CDR1 SGHAT and CDR2 FQNNGV. The CDR3 has 14 residues. CDR3 DNA: TGTGTTTGCAGCCCAGGGACTAGCACAGATACGCAGTATTTT. Protein: CVCSPGTSTDTQYF.

This clone showed up just a few times. The likely explanation is a read error, given a far larger clone one base away. This chain joins TRBV28 and TRBJ1-5; D is ambiguous. The CDR3 is made up of 15 amino acids. Germline CDR1 reads MDHEN; CDR2 reads SYDVKM. V lost 4 bases to trimming and J lost 3 bases, with 13 bases between them. For the CDR3, the DNA is TGTGCCAGCAGTTCCCTCATGGGATCCAATCAGCCCCAGCATTTT. Translating it yields CASSSLMGSNQPQHF.

This clone turned up a few times. A single base is all that separates this from a far larger clone, so a read error is likely. This sequence joins TRBV7-2 and TRBJ2-5; tentatively, D is TRBD1 (6 bases). The tail of the sequence fits TRBJ2-7 better, so the J call may be wrong. Germline loops: CDR1 SGHTA, CDR2 FQGNSA. The CDR3 loop spans 15 amino acids. The CDR3 bases are TGTGCCAGCAGCCAAGAAGGACAGCTCTCGTACGAGCAGTACTTC. This gives the protein CASSQEGQLSYEQYF.

Comments on this clone: A read error likely explains this, since a far larger clone differs by one base. In the same sample, other DNA sequences code for this CDR3. V and J are TRBV5-4 and TRBJ2-1; 9 bases align to TRBD2. The germline gives CDR1 SGHNT, CDR2 YYREEE (reference sequence). Trimming cost V 2 bases and J 10 bases; bases outside gene matches: 4. The CDR3 spans 13 residues. This chain's CDR3 is CASSFPSGNEQFF. As DNA, the CDR3 is TGTGCCAGCAGCTTCCCTAGCGGGAACGAGCAGTTCTTC. Full variable domain (remainder filled in from reference TRBV5-4 and TRBJ2-1): ETGVTQSPTHLIKTRGQQVTLRCSSQSGHNTVSWYQQALGQGPQFIFQYYREEENGRGNFPPRFSGLQFPNYSSELNVNALELDDSALYLCASSFPSGNEQFFGPGTRLTVL.

V usage is TRBV27 and J usage is TRBJ1-1, with D perhaps TRBD1 (5 bases). V gave up 9 bases and J gave up 5 bases, with 22 bases separating them. Germline V CDR1 and CDR2: MNHEY, SMNVEV (reference sequence). The CDR3 is 15 residues long. CDR3 sequence: CASRPLFGAGTEAFF. The CDR3, as DNA: TGTGCCAGTAGACCTCTATTTGGGGCTGGGACTGAAGCTTTCTTT.

This sequence joins TRBV15 and TRBJ2-2; no reliable D call. The CDR3 contains 14 residues. Germline V CDR1 and CDR2: LNHNV, YYDKDF (reference sequence). V was trimmed by 11 bases and J by 5 bases, leaving 18 bases between them. The CDR3 DNA reads TGTGCCTCCTGCATGTTTGACGGGACCGGGGAGCTGTTTTTT. Encoded protein: CASCMFDGTGELFF.

V gene TRBV25-1 combines with J gene TRBJ1-2; D unclear. The CDR3 is made up of 13 amino acids. Germline assignment: CDR1 MGHDK and CDR2 SYGVNS. The ends were cut back, 11 bases at V and 2 bases at J, with 15 bases in the middle. CDR3 loop: CAWAPVGNYGYTF. The CDR3 coding sequence is TGTGCCTGGGCCCCTGTAGGGAACTATGGCTACACCTTC.